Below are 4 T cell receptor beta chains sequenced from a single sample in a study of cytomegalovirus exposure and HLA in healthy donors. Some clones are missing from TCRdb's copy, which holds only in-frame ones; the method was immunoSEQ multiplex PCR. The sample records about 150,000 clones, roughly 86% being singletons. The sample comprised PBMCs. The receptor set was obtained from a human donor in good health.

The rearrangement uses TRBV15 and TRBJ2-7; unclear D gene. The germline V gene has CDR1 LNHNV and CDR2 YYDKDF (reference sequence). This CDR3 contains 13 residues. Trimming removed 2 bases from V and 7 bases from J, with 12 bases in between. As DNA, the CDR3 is TGTGCCACCAGCAGAAGCTCGTCAAAAGAGCAGTACTTC. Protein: CATSRSSSKEQYF.

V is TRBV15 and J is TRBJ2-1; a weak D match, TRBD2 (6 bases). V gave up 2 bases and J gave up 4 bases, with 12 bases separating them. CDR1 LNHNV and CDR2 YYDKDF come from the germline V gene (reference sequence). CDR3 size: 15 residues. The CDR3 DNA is TGTGCCACCAGCAGACGGGACGGACTATACAATGAGCAGTTCTTC. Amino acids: CATSRRDGLYNEQFF.

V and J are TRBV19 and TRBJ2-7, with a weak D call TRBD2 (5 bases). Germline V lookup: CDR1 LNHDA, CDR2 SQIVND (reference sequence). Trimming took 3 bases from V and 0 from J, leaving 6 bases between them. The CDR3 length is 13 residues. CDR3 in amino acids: CASSIGDSYEQYF. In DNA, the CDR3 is TGTGCCAGTAGTATCGGGGACTCCTACGAGCAGTACTTC. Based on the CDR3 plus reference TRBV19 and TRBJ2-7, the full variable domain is DGGITQSPKYLFRKEGQNVTLSCEQNLNHDAMYWYRQDPGQGLRLIYYSQIVNDFQKGDIAEGYSVSREKKESFPLTVTSAQKNPTAFYLCASSIGDSYEQYFGPGTRLTVT.

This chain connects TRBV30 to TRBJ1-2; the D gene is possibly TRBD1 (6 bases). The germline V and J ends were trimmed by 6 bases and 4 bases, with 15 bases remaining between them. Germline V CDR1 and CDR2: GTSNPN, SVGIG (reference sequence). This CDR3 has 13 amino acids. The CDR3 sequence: CACSGEGGYGYTF. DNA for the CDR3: TGTGCCTGTTCCGGGGAGGGGGGCTATGGCTACACCTTC.